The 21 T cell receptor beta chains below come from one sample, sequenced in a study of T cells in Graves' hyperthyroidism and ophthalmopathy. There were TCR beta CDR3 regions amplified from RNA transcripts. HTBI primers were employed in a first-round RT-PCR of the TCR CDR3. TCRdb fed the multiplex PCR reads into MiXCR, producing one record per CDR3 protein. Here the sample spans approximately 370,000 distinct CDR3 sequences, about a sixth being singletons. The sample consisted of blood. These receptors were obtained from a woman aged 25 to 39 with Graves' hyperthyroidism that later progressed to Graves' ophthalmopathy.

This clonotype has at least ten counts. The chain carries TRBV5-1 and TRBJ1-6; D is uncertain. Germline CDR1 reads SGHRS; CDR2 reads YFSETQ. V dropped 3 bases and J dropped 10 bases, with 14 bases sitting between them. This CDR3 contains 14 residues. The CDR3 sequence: CASSSPAEESPLHF. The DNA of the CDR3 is TGCGCCAGCAGCTCGCCCGCGGAAGAATCACCCCTCCACTTT.

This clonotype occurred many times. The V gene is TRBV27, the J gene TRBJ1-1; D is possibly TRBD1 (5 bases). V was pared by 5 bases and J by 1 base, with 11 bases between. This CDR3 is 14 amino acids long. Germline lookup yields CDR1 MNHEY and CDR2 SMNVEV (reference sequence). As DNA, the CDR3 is TGTGCCAGCAGTCTGTTGGGGGGGAACACTGAAGCTTTCTTT. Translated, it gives CASSLLGGNTEAFF.

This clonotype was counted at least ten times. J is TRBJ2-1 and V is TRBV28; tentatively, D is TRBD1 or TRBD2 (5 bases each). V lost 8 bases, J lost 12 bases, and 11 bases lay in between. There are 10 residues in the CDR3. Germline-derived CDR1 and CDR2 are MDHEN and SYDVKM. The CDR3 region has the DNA TGTGCCAGCGCCGGGGCTGGGCAGTTCTTC. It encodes CASAGAGQFF.

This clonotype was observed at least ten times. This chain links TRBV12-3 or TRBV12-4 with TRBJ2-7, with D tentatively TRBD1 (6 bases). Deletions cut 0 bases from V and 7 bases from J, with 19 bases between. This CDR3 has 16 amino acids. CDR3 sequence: CASSLAPTDRRGEQYF. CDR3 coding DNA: TGTGCCAGCAGTTTAGCGCCGACTGACAGGCGTGGTGAGCAGTACTTC.

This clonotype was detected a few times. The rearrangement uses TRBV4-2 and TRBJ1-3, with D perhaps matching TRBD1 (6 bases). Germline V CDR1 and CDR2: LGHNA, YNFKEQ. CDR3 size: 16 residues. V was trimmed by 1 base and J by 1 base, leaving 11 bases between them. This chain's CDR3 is CASSQAGGTSGNTIYF. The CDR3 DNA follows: TGTGCCAGCAGCCAAGCAGGCGGGACATCTGGAAACACCATATATTTT.

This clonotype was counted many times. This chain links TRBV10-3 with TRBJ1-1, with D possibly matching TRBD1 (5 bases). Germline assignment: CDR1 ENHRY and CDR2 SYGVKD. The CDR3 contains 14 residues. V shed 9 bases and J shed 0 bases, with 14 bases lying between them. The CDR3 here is CAIRAGTLNTEAFF. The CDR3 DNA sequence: TGTGCCATTCGGGCCGGGACCCTGAACACTGAAGCTTTCTTT.

CDR3 amino acids: CASSVYANNEQFF. CDR3 DNA: TGTGCCAGCAGCGTATACGCAAACAATGAGCAGTTCTTC. The V gene is TRBV9, the J gene TRBJ2-1; D not certain. Germline values: CDR1 SGDLS, CDR2 YYNGEE. CDR3 length equals 13 residues. V was shortened by 1 base and J by 5 bases, with 7 bases between the two germline ends.

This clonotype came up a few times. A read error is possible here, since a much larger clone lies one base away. This chain's CDR3 is CASSVLAGAYNEHFF. Here the CDR3 DNA reads TGTGCCAGCAGCGTACTAGCGGGGGCCTACAATGAGCATTTCTTC. The chain uses TRBV12-3 or TRBV12-4 and TRBJ2-1; TRBD2 matches at 11 bases. The CDR3 is 15 amino acids.

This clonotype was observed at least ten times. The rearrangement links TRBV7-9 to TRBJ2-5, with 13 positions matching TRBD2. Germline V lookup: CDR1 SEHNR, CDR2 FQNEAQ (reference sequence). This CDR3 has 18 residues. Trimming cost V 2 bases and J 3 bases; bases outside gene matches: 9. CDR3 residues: CASSLRETSGRAKETQYF. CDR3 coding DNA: TGTGCCAGCAGCTTACGGGAAACTAGCGGGAGGGCCAAAGAGACCCAGTACTTC.

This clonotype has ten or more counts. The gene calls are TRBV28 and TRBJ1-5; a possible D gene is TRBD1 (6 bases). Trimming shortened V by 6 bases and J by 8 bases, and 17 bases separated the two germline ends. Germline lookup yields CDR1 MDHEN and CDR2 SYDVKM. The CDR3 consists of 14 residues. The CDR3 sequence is CASSLLGGGKPQHF. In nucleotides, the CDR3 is TGTGCCAGCAGCCTTTTAGGGGGTGGAAAGCCCCAGCATTTT. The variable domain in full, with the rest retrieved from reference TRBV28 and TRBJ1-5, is DVKVTQSSRYLVKRTGEKVFLECVQDMDHENMFWYRQDPGLGLRLIYFSYDVKMKEKGDIPEGYSVSREKKERFSLILESASTNQTSMYLCASSLLGGGKPQHFGDGTRLSIL.

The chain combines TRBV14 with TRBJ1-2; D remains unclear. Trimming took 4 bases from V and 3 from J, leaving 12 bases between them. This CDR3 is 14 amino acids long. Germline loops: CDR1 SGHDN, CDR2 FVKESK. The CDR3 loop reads CASSRSGVDYGYTF. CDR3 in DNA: TGTGCCAGCAGCCGATCTGGGGTTGACTATGGCTACACCTTC.

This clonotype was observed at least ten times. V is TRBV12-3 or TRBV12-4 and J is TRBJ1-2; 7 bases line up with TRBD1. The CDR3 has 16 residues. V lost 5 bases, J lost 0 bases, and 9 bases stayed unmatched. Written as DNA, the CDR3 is TGTGCCAGCAGTCCGGTAGGACAGGACCCTAACTATGGCTACACCTTC. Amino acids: CASSPVGQDPNYGYTF.

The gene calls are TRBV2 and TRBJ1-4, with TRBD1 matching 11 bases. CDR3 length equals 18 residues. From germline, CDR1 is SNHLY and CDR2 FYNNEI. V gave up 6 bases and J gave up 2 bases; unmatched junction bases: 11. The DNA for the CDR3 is TGTGCCAGCAGGAGGACAGGGGGCGTCGTTGGGACTAATGAAAAACTGTTTTTT. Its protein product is CASRRTGGVVGTNEKLFF.

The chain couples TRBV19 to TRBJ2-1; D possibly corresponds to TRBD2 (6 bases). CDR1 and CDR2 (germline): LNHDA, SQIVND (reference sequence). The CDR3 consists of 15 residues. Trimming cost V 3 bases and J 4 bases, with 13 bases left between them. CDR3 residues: CASSIGWGEYNEQFF. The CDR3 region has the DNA TGTGCCAGTAGTATCGGTTGGGGGGAGTACAATGAGCAGTTCTTC.

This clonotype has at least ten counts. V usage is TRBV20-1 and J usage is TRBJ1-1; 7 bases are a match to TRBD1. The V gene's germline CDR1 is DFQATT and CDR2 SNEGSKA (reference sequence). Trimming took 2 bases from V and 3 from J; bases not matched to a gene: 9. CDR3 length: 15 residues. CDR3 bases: TGCAGTGCTAGACCGGGGACAGTAATCGACACTGAAGCTTTCTTT. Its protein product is CSARPGTVIDTEAFF.

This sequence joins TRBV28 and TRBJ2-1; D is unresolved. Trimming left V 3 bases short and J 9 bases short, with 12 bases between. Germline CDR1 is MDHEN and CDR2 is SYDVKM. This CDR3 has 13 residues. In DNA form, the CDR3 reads TGTGCCAGCAGTTTCTTAATAGTTGGTGAGCAGTTCTTC. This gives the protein CASSFLIVGEQFF.

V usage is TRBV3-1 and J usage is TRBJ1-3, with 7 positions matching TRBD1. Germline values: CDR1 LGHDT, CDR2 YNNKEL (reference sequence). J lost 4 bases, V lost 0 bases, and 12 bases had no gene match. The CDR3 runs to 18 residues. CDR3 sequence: CASSQDLRGRGAGNTIYF. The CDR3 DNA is TGTGCCAGCAGCCAAGATTTAAGGGGGCGCGGGGCAGGAAACACCATATATTTT.

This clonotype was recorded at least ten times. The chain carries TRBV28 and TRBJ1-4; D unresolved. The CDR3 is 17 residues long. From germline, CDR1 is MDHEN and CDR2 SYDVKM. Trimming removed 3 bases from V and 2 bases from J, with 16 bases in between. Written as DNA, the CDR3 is TGTGCCAGCAGTTTTACTGGCGGCCGATTTACTAATGAAAAACTGTTTTTT. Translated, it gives CASSFTGGRFTNEKLFF.

In DNA, the CDR3 is TGTGCCAGCAGTGGCGGGGAACATCGCAATGAGCAGTTCTTC. Protein sequence: CASSGGEHRNEQFF. This sequence joins TRBV6-1 and TRBJ2-1; a weak D match, TRBD2 (6 bases). Germline CDR1 and CDR2: MNHNS and SASEGT. V was trimmed by 4 bases and J by 6 bases, leaving 13 bases between them. The CDR3 sequence is 14 residues long.

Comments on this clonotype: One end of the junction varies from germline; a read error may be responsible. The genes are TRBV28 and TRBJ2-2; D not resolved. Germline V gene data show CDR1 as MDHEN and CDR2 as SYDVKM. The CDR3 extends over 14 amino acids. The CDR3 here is CASSLVGNTAELFF. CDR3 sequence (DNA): TGTGCCAGCAGTTTGGTGGGGAACACCGCGGAGCTGTTTTTT.

CDR3 DNA sequence: TGTGCCAGCAGTTCCCCGGGTCCACCTGAAGCTTTCTTT. This encodes CASSSPGPPEAFF. The chain has TRBV6-5 and TRBJ1-1; D is uncertain. Trimming stripped 4 bases from V and 6 bases from J, with 12 bases between. The CDR3 has 13 amino acids. Germline V gene sequence: CDR1 MNHEY, CDR2 SVGAGI.